These T cell receptor beta chains were read from a single sample in a study of shared clonotypes between healthy human individuals. Clones were read by immunoSEQ multiplex PCR, and TCRdb kept only the in-frame ones, dropping some. Of 2 million to 2.5 million clones listed, about 90% are singletons. The sequenced material came from naive CD4+ T cells from PBMCs. These receptors came from a man aged 18 to 30 in good health. Some clones in this sample may be carry-over from other donors' samples. The CDR3 runs from the conserved cysteine through the conserved F or W. Fields, in order: CDR3 length, D gene, V gene, CDR3 protein. D genes are given only for firm matches.

CDR3 length: 14
D gene: TRBD2
V gene: TRBV4-1
CDR3 protein: CASSIGLAGGPRFF

CDR3 length: 13
D gene: TRBD2
V gene: TRBV27
CDR3 protein: CAVGRAGGNEQFF

CDR3 length: 13
D gene: TRBD1
V gene: TRBV7-3
CDR3 protein: CASSLSPGTGGFF

CDR3 length: 15
D gene: .
V gene: TRBV9
CDR3 protein: CASSRDAGLYYGYTF

CDR3 length: 16
D gene: .
V gene: TRBV9
CDR3 protein: CASSVGRGGNTGELFF

CDR3 length: 15
D gene: .
V gene: TRBV6-1
CDR3 protein: CASSAAAAGGDTQYF

CDR3 length: 15
D gene: .
V gene: TRBV6-6
CDR3 protein: CASSPPGASSYEQYF

CDR3 length: 16
D gene: .
V gene: TRBV10-3
CDR3 protein: CAISESGASSYNEQFF

CDR3 length: 17
D gene: .
V gene: TRBV4-1
CDR3 protein: CASSQDLGPYLNQPQHF

CDR3 length: 12
D gene: .
V gene: TRBV2
CDR3 protein: CASTGSTDTQYF

CDR3 length: 15
D gene: .
V gene: TRBV28
CDR3 protein: CASRPGGATNEKLFF

CDR3 length: 13
D gene: .
V gene: TRBV10-3
CDR3 protein: CAITTNSGNTIYF

CDR3 length: 13
D gene: .
V gene: TRBV29-1
CDR3 protein: CSVVRGMNTEAFF

CDR3 length: 15
D gene: .
V gene: TRBV12-2
CDR3 protein: CASRLRRDRPYEQYF

CDR3 length: 12
D gene: .
V gene: TRBV27
CDR3 protein: CASSWVTGELFF

CDR3 length: 14
D gene: TRBD2
V gene: TRBV28
CDR3 protein: CASGLAGGKGEQYF

CDR3 length: 15
D gene: .
V gene: TRBV11-2
CDR3 protein: CASSPRDRYSYEQYF

CDR3 length: 15
D gene: .
V gene: TRBV5-5
CDR3 protein: CASSLEFRGRETQYF

CDR3 length: 14
D gene: .
V gene: TRBV28
CDR3 protein: CASSKEQTDNEQFF

CDR3 length: 15
D gene: TRBD2
V gene: TRBV2
CDR3 protein: CASSTSGTSTDTQYF

CDR3 length: 16
D gene: TRBD1
V gene: TRBV18
CDR3 protein: CASLERDRGANYGYTF

CDR3 length: 14
D gene: TRBD1
V gene: TRBV15
CDR3 protein: CATSRYRGAYEQYF

CDR3 length: 17
D gene: .
V gene: TRBV25-1
CDR3 protein: CASRPPPGRVSTDTQYF

CDR3 length: 13
D gene: .
V gene: TRBV5-1
CDR3 protein: CASSFQDNYGYTF

CDR3 length: 15
D gene: TRBD2
V gene: TRBV2
CDR3 protein: CASSQMGLAGGEQFF

CDR3 length: 14
D gene: .
V gene: TRBV12-1
CDR3 protein: CASSSGTGSETQYF

CDR3 length: 12
D gene: .
V gene: TRBV25-1
CDR3 protein: CASTGINEKLFF

CDR3 length: 11
D gene: .
V gene: TRBV5-4
CDR3 protein: CASAGAGELFF

CDR3 length: 11
D gene: .
V gene: TRBV6-5
CDR3 protein: CASKGGYGYTF